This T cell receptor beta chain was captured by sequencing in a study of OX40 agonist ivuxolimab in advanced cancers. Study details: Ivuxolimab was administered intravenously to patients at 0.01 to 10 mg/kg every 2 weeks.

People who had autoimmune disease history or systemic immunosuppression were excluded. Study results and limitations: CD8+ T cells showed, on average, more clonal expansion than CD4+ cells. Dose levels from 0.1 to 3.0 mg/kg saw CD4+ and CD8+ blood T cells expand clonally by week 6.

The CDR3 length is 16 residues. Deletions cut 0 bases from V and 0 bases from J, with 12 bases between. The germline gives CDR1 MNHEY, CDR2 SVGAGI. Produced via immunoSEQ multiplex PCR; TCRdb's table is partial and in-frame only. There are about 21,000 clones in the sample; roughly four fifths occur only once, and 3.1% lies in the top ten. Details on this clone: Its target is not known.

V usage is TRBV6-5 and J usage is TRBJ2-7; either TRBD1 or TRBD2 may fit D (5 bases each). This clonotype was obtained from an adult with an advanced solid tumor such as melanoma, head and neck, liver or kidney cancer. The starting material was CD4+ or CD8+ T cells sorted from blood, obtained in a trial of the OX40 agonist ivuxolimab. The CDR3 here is CASSYSMGRSSYEQYF. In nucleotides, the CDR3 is TGTGCCAGCAGTTACTCTATGGGACGGAGCTCCTACGAGCAGTACTTC.